Listed below are T cell receptor beta chains from one sample, sequenced in a study of tumor-infiltrating lymphocytes in primary liver carcinoma. TCRdb reanalysed the multiplex PCR reads using MiXCR and keeps one entry per CDR3 protein. The sample holds 300,000 to 350,000 distinct CDR3 sequences, about 61% seen once. Sequencing input: peripheral blood. The source of these receptors is a man aged 40-49 years with primary liver carcinoma and hepatitis B virus infection. CDR3s include the opening cysteine and the closing phenylalanine or tryptophan. Fields, in order: CDR3 length, V gene, J gene, clone size, D gene, CDR3 protein, CDR3 DNA. A D gene is named only where the DNA matches it firmly. Expanded clones are given a class, and other clones once, few, many or no size at all.

12	TRBV29-1	TRBJ1-2	-	-	CSVDGRAGGYTF	TGCAGCGTTGACGGGAGGGCCGGTGGCTACACCTTC
12	TRBV30	TRBJ2-1	many	-	CAWSVRYNEQFF	TGTGCCTGGAGTGTGCGGTACAATGAGCAGTTCTTC
12	TRBV28	TRBJ2-2	-	-	CASREGAGELFF	TGTGCCAGCAGGGAGGGAGCCGGGGAGCTGTTTTTT
12	TRBV11-2	TRBJ2-2	-	-	CASSPKGGELFF	TGTGCCAGCAGTCCCAAGGGAGGGGAGCTGTTTTTT
15	TRBV6-1	TRBJ1-4	-	-	CASSEGHRGWEKLFF	TGTGCCAGCAGCGAGGGACACCGCGGATGGGAAAAACTGTTTTTT
14	TRBV25-1	TRBJ2-4	-	-	CASSEERRGDIQYF	TGTGCCAGCAGTGAAGAGCGGAGGGGAGACATTCAGTACTTC
14	TRBV19	TRBJ2-1	-	-	CATMGQASYNEQFF	TGTGCCACTATGGGACAAGCCTCCTACAATGAGCAGTTCTTC
19	TRBV12-3/TRBV12-4	TRBJ2-3	few	-	CASSPRPSLRGEDTDTQYF	TGTGCCAGCAGTCCGCGCCCTAGTCTTAGGGGTGAAGACACAGATACGCAGTATTTT
13	TRBV30	TRBJ1-3	-	-	CAWTYDTGNTTYF	TGTGCCTGGACATACGACACGGGAAACACCACATATTTT
13	TRBV11-2	TRBJ2-2	many	-	CATAGRNTGELFF	TGTGCTACGGCAGGGAGGAACACCGGGGAGCTGTTTTTT
13	TRBV11-2	TRBJ1-1	-	TRBD1	CASQGGFNTETFF	TGCGCCAGCCAGGGGGGTTTCAACACTGAAACCTTCTTT
16	TRBV5-4	TRBJ2-3	-	TRBD2	CASSKTSGNASDTQYF	TGTGCCAGCAGCAAGACTAGCGGGAACGCTTCGGATACGCAGTATTTT
12	TRBV6-1	TRBJ2-5	once	-	CASTSGTRTQYF	TGTGCCAGTACCTCGGGGACTCGGACCCAGTACTTC
14	TRBV6-5	TRBJ2-5	-	-	CASSTTVAETDQYF	TGTGCCAGCAGTACGACAGTCGCGGAGACCGACCAATACTTC